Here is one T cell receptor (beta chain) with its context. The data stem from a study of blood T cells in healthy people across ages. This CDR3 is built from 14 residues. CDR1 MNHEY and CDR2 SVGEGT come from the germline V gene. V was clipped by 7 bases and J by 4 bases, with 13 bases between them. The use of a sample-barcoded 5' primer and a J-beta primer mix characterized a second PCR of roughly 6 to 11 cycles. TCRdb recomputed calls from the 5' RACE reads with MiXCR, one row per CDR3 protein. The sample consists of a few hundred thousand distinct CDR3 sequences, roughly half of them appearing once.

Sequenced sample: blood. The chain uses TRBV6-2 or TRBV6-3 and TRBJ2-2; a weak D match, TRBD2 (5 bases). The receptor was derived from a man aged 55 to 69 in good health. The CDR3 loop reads CASITGVSTGELFF. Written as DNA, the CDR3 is TGTGCCAGCATAACCGGGGTATCCACCGGGGAGCTGTTTTTT.